A single sample gave rise to the 27 T cell receptor beta chains below, sequenced in a study of T cells after yellow fever vaccination. MiXCR, applied by TCRdb to the 5' RACE reads, yields one record per CDR3 protein. The sample has hundreds of thousands of distinct CDR3 sequences, approximately 16% seen once. The sample consisted of PBMCs, taken about 5 days after the first yellow fever vaccination. These receptors were obtained from a man aged 18 to 30 who received the YFV17D yellow fever vaccine.

CDR3 DNA sequence: TGTGCCAGCAGTTCTTGGCAGGGGTCCTACAATGAGCAGTTCTTC. This codes for CASSSWQGSYNEQFF. The chain joins TRBV6-2 or TRBV6-3 to TRBJ2-1, with D maybe TRBD1 (6 bases). This CDR3 region has 15 residues. Germline V gene lookup returns CDR1 MNHEY and CDR2 SVGEGT. The V and J ends lost 4 bases and 1 base respectively, with 11 bases between them.

V and J are TRBV25-1 and TRBJ2-7; D is perhaps TRBD1 (6 bases). CDR3 length: 11 amino acids. Germline assignment: CDR1 MGHDK and CDR2 SYGVNS. V lost 11 bases and J 6 bases, leaving 14 bases between the germline ends. CDR3 amino acids: CASGVGTEQYF. Written as DNA, the CDR3 is TGTGCCTCAGGGGTGGGGACCGAGCAGTACTTC.

This clonotype was observed a few times. This sequence joins TRBV7-2 and TRBJ2-1; no definite D call. The CDR3 has 14 amino acids. CDR1 SGHTA and CDR2 FQGNSA come from the germline V gene. Trimming took off 7 bases at V and 1 base at J, with 11 bases between the two ends. This CDR3 reads CASNVYKSYNEQFF. CDR3 bases: TGTGCCAGCAACGTATACAAGTCCTACAATGAGCAGTTCTTC.

The chain is built from TRBV12-3 or TRBV12-4 and TRBJ2-3, with D perhaps TRBD2 (5 bases). This CDR3 contains 13 residues. The V and J ends lost 3 bases and 9 bases respectively, with 13 bases between them. Written as DNA, the CDR3 is TGTGCCAGCAGTTTCGAGGGCGGTTTAACGCAGTATTTT. Amino acids: CASSFEGGLTQYF.

The V call is TRBV9, the J call TRBJ2-1, with TRBD2 matching over 16 bases. V lost 3 bases to trimming and J lost 6 bases; unmatched junction nucleotides: 6. Germline CDR1 SGDLS, CDR2 YYNGEE. This CDR3 spans 17 amino acids. The CDR3 nucleotides read TGTGCCAGCAGCGAGGGGACTAGCGGGGGGGCGGGCAATGAGCAGTTCTTC. Its translation: CASSEGTSGGAGNEQFF.

V is TRBV7-2 and J is TRBJ1-5; D is perhaps TRBD1 (6 bases). Germline CDR1 reads SGHTA; CDR2 reads FQGNSA. Trimming cost V 2 bases and J 4 bases, with 9 bases left between them. This CDR3 spans 14 amino acids. The CDR3: CASSLYTGNQPQHF. The CDR3 nucleotides are TGTGCCAGCAGCTTATATACAGGGAATCAGCCCCAGCATTTT.

This rearrangement joins TRBV12-3 or TRBV12-4 to TRBJ1-1; no firm D call. V was cut by 6 bases and J by 7 bases, with 24 bases left in between. The CDR3 loop spans 16 amino acids. CDR3 in amino acids: CASSSPVIDIFGEAFF. CDR3 in DNA: TGTGCCAGCAGCTCACCCGTCATCGACATATTTGGTGAAGCTTTCTTT.

The chain combines TRBV20-1 with TRBJ1-5; tentatively, D is TRBD1 (6 bases). V lost 1 base and J 0 bases, leaving 13 bases between the germline ends. There are 16 residues in the CDR3. Germline loops: CDR1 DFQATT, CDR2 SNEGSKA (reference sequence). CDR3 sequence (DNA): TGCAGTGCTAGAGGGAGGACAGAGTTTAGCAATCAGCCCCAGCATTTT. As protein: CSARGRTEFSNQPQHF.

This clonotype was recorded a few times. This chain connects TRBV19 to TRBJ2-7; D gene unclear. V was pared by 3 bases and J by 7 bases, with 4 bases between. Germline V gives CDR1 LNHDA, CDR2 SQIVND (reference sequence). This CDR3 region has 10 residues. CDR3 in DNA: TGTGCCAGTAGTATTCTAGAGCAGTACGTC. Amino acid sequence: CASSILEQYV.

V and J are TRBV5-1 and TRBJ1-1; D ambiguous. This CDR3 is 15 amino acids long. Per germline, CDR1 SGHRS and CDR2 YFSETQ. The V end lost 0 bases, the J end lost 1 base, and 10 bases lay between the germline ends. CDR3 residues: CASSLGRAGNTEAFF. The CDR3, as DNA: TGCGCCAGCAGCTTGGGGCGGGCAGGGAACACTGAAGCTTTCTTT.

The rearrangement uses TRBV7-3 and TRBJ2-3, with 10 bases aligning to TRBD1. The germline gives CDR1 SGHTA, CDR2 FQGTGA. V gave up 1 base and J gave up 2 bases; unmatched junction bases: 9. The CDR3 is 18 amino acids. The CDR3 DNA reads as TGTGCCAGCAGCTTAATGCCGGGACAGGGGAGGGACACAGATACGCAGTATTTT. As protein: CASSLMPGQGRDTDTQYF.

V is TRBV13 and J is TRBJ1-4, with unresolved D. Germline lookup yields CDR1 PRHDT and CDR2 FYEKMQ (reference sequence). The V gene lost 5 bases and the J gene lost 0 bases, with 10 bases spanning the gap. This CDR3 comprises 15 residues. CDR3 coding DNA: TGTGCCAGCAGCATTCGAGAGACAACTAATGAAAAACTGTTTTTT. It is translated as CASSIRETTNEKLFF.

This chain links TRBV20-1 with TRBJ2-6, with 7 nucleotides matching TRBD2. In germline, CDR1 is DFQATT, CDR2 SNEGSKA (reference sequence). V dropped 5 bases and J dropped 0; count of bases not matched to a gene: 7. The CDR3 has 16 residues. CDR3 residues: CSALAGGSSGANVLTF. CDR3 nucleotide sequence: TGCAGTGCTTTAGCGGGTGGGAGCTCTGGGGCCAACGTCCTGACTTTC.

The V call is TRBV15, the J call TRBJ2-4; D unclear. The CDR3 extends over 13 amino acids. CDR1 LNHNV and CDR2 YYDKDF come from the germline V gene (reference sequence). Between the trimmed V and J ends, which lost 8 bases and 8 bases, there was a span of 16 bases. CDR3 nucleotides: TGTGCCACCGGGAAGGTGAACGAAGACATTCAGTACTTC. This encodes CATGKVNEDIQYF. Full variable domain (rest looked up from reference TRBV15 and TRBJ2-4): DAMVIQNPRYQVTQFGKPVTLSCSQTLNHNVMYWYQQKSSQAPKLLFHYYDKDFNNEADTPDNFQSRRPNTSFCFLDIRSPGLGDTAMYLCATGKVNEDIQYFGAGTRLSVL.

This clonotype has a single count. The J gene is TRBJ1-1, the V gene TRBV13; 7 bases agree with TRBD1. Looked up from germline, CDR1 is PRHDT and CDR2 is FYEKMQ (reference sequence). J lost 7 bases, V lost 2 bases, and 10 bases had no gene match. The CDR3 totals 15 residues. The CDR3: CASSLIPTGFDEAFF. In DNA, the CDR3 is TGTGCCAGCAGCTTAATCCCGACAGGGTTTGATGAAGCTTTCTTT.

The V call is TRBV12-3 or TRBV12-4, the J call TRBJ2-2, with a possible D match to TRBD1 (6 bases). Between the trimmed V and J ends, which lost 11 bases and 6 bases, there was a span of 16 bases. The CDR3 loop spans 13 amino acids. CDR3 nucleotides: TGTGCCCTGGGGGCGCCACTCGCCGGGGAGCTGTTTTTT. It yields the protein CALGAPLAGELFF.

The rearrangement uses TRBV5-1 and TRBJ1-6, with D possibly TRBD1 on 5 matching bases. The germline V gene has CDR1 SGHRS and CDR2 YFSETQ. This CDR3 contains 16 residues. Trimming left V 0 bases short and J 6 bases short, with 13 bases between. The CDR3 DNA reads TGCGCCAGCAGCTTGGGAGCGGGACGGCTTAATTCACCCCTCCACTTT. It yields the protein CASSLGAGRLNSPLHF. The full variable domain, with the rest looked up from reference TRBV5-1 and TRBJ1-6, is KAGVTQTPRYLIKTRGQQVTLSCSPISGHRSVSWYQQTPGQGLQFLFEYFSETQRNKGNFPGRFSGRQFSNSRSEMNVSTLELGDSALYLCASSLGAGRLNSPLHFGNGTRLTVT.

The rearrangement links TRBV7-3 to TRBJ2-3, with TRBD2 matching over 11 bases. V gave up 5 bases and J gave up 6 bases; unmatched junction bases: 7. Looked up from germline, CDR1 is SGHTA and CDR2 is FQGTGA. The CDR3 has 15 amino acids. The CDR3 is CASSTASGGFDTQYF. The CDR3 DNA sequence: TGTGCCAGCAGCACGGCTAGCGGGGGGTTTGATACGCAGTATTTT.

CDR3 sequence: CSARKETQYF. In DNA form, the CDR3 reads TGCAGTGCTCGGAAAGAGACCCAGTACTTC. The V call is TRBV20-1, the J call TRBJ2-5; D call uncertain. The CDR3 runs 10 residues. CDR1 DFQATT and CDR2 SNEGSKA come from the germline V gene (reference sequence). Trimming removed 5 bases at V and 3 bases at J, with 4 bases between.

This clonotype was observed a handful of times. This chain joins TRBV4-1 and TRBJ1-6; TRBD1 is a possible D gene (5 bases). Trimming removed 1 base from V and 2 bases from J, with 6 bases in between. Per germline, CDR1 MGHRA and CDR2 YSYEKL. This CDR3 contains 15 residues. The chain's CDR3 is CASSQGQTYNSPLHF. The CDR3 coding sequence is TGCGCCAGCAGCCAAGGACAGACCTATAATTCACCCCTCCACTTT.

The table lists this clonotype with a few counts. This sequence joins TRBV6-2 or TRBV6-3 and TRBJ2-1; TRBD2 matches 16 bases. CDR3 length: 17 residues. The germline CDR1 and CDR2 sequences are MNHEY and SVGEGT. The V gene end was trimmed by 6 bases and the J gene end by 10 bases; junction bases not matched to a gene: 12. CDR3 loop: CASRAGTSGGGWYEQFF. The CDR3, as DNA: TGTGCCAGCAGGGCCGGGACTAGCGGGGGGGGGTGGTACGAGCAGTTCTTC.

V is TRBV4-1 and J is TRBJ2-4, with D maybe TRBD2 (5 bases). Trimming shortened V by 2 bases and J by 5 bases, and 10 bases separated the two germline ends. There are 14 residues in the CDR3. Germline CDR1 reads MGHRA; CDR2 reads YSYEKL. The CDR3 DNA reads as TGCGCCAGCAGCCAACCTAAGGGAGAAAACATTCAGTACTTC. Amino acid sequence: CASSQPKGENIQYF.

CDR3 coding DNA: TGCGCCAGCAGCCCCATGAGCTCCGGGGATACAGATACGCAGTATTTT. As protein: CASSPMSSGDTDTQYF. The chain combines TRBV5-1 with TRBJ2-3; D possibly corresponds to TRBD2 (5 bases). Germline CDR1 reads SGHRS; CDR2 reads YFSETQ. The CDR3 spans 16 residues. Trimming left V 4 bases short and J 3 bases short, with 18 bases between.

The chain combines TRBV5-1 with TRBJ2-1; 10 nucleotides line up with TRBD1. Germline lookup yields CDR1 SGHRS and CDR2 YFSETQ. J was trimmed by 7 bases and V by 4 bases; bases with no gene match: 5. The CDR3 totals 14 residues. CDR3 sequence: CASSGDRGKNEQFF. In DNA, the CDR3 is TGCGCCAGCAGCGGGGACAGGGGTAAGAATGAGCAGTTCTTC.

This clonotype appeared a few times. V is TRBV28 and J is TRBJ1-4, with D unclear. The CDR3 runs 15 residues. In germline, CDR1 is MDHEN, CDR2 SYDVKM. V lost 5 bases and J lost 2, with 12 bases in between. CDR3: CASSPVRTTNEKLFF. The CDR3 nucleotides read TGTGCCAGCAGTCCCGTCCGTACCACTAATGAAAAACTGTTTTTT.

This clonotype was seen only a few times. The chain is built from TRBV30 and TRBJ2-7, with D hard to call. V was clipped by 0 bases and J by 1 base, with 7 bases between them. The CDR3 is made up of 13 amino acids. Germline CDR1 and CDR2: GTSNPN and SVGIG (reference sequence). In DNA form, the CDR3 reads TGTGCCTGGAGTGTAAAGCGTTCCTACGAGCAGTACTTC. Translating gives CAWSVKRSYEQYF.

The sample holds a few counts of this clonotype. The chain recombines TRBV7-9 with TRBJ2-4; D uncertain. Germline-derived CDR1 and CDR2 are SEHNR and FQNEAQ (reference sequence). Trimming shortened V by 4 bases and J by 0 bases, and 7 bases separated the two germline ends. This CDR3 contains 14 residues. CDR3 in DNA: TGTGCCAGCAGCTCCCGTACAGCCAAAAACATTCAGTACTTC. Amino acid sequence: CASSSRTAKNIQYF.